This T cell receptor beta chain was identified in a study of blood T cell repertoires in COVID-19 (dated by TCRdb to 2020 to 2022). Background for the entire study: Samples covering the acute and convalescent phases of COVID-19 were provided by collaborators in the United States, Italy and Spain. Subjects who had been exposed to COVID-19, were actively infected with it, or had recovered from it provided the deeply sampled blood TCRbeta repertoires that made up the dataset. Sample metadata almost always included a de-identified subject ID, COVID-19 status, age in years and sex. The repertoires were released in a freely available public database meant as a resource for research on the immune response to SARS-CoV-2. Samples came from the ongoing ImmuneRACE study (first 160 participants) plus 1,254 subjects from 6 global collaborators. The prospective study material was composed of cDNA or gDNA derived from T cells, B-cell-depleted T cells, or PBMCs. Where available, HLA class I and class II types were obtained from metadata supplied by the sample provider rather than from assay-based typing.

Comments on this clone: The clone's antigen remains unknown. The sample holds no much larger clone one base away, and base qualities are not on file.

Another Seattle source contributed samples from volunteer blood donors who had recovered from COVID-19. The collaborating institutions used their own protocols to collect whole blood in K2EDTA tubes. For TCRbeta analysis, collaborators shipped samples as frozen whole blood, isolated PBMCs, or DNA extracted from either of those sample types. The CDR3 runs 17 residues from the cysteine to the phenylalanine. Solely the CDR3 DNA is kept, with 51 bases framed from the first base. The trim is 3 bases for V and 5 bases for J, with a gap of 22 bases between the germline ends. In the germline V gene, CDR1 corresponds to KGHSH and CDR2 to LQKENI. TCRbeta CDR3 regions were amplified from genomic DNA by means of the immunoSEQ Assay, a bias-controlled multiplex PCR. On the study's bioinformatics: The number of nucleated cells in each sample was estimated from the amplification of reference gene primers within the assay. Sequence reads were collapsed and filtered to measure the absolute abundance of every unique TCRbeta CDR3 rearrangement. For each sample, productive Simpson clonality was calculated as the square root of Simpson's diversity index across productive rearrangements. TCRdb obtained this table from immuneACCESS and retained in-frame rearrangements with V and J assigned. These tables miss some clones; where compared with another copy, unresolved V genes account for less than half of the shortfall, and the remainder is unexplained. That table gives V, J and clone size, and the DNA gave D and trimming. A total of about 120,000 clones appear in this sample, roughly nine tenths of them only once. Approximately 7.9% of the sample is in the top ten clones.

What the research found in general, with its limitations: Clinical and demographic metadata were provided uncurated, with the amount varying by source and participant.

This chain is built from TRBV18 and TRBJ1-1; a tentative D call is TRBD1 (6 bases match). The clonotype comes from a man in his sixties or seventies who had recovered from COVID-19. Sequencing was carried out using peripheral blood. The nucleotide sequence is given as TGTGCCAGCTCACCTGGTGTGGGGGCGCCGAGGCGGACTGAAGCTTTCTTT. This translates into CASSPGVGAPRRTEAFF. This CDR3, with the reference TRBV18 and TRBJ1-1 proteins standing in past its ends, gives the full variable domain NAGVMQNPRHLVRRRGQEARLRCSPMKGHSHVYWYRQLPEEGLKFMVYLQKENIIDESGMPKERFSAEFPKEGPSILRIQQVVRGDSAAYFCASSPGVGAPRRTEAFFGQGTRLTVV.